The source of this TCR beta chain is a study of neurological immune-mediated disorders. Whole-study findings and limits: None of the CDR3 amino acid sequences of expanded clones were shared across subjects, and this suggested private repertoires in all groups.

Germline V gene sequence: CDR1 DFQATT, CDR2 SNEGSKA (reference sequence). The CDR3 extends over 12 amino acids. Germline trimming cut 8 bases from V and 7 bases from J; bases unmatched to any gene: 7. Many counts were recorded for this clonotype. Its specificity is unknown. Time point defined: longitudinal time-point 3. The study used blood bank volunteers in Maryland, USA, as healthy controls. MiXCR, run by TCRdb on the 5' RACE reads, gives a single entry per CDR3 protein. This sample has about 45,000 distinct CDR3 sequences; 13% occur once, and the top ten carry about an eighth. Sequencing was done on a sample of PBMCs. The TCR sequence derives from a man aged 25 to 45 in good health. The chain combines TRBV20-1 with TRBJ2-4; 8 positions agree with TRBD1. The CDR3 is CSPGTGGNIQYF. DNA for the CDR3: TGCAGTCCGGGGACAGGCGGGAACATTCAGTACTTC.